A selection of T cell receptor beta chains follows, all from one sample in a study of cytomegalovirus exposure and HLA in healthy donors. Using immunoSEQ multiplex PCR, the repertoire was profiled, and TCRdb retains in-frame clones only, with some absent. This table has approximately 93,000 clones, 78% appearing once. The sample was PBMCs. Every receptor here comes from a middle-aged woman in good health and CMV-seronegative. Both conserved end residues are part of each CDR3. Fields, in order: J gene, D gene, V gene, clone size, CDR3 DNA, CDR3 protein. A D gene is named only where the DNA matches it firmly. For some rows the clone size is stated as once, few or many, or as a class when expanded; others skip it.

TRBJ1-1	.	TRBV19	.	TGTGCCAGTAGTATAGTTTTAGGTTTGGGGGCGCCCCTTGAAGCTTTCTTT	CASSIVLGLGAPLEAFF
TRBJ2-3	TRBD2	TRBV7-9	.	TGTGCCAGCAGCTTCGGGGGAGCTAGCGGGAGATTAAGAACAGATACGCAGTATTTT	CASSFGGASGRLRTDTQYF
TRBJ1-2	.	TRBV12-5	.	TGTGCTAGTGGTTTGGTACAGGGAGGGAGCTATGGCTACACCTTC	CASGLVQGGSYGYTF
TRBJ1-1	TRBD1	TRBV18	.	TGTGCCAGCTCACCCACAGGGGGCGGGACTGAAGCTTTCTTT	CASSPTGGGTEAFF
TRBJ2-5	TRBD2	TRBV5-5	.	TGTGCCAGCAGCTTGCCCCCGGGACTAGCGGGAGCTAGGCGTCACGAGACCCAGTACTTC	CASSLPPGLAGARRHETQYF
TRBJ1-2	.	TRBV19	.	TGTGCCAGTCTGGGCAGGGGTAACTATGGCTACACCTTC	CASLGRGNYGYTF
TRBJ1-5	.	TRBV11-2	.	TGTGCCAGCAGCCGGACACGAAATCAGCCCCAGCATTTT	CASSRTRNQPQHF
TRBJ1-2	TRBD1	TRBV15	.	TGTGCCACCAGCAGAACAGGGGGCTTCTATGGCTACACCTTC	CATSRTGGFYGYTF
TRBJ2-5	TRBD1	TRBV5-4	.	TGTGCCAGCACGGGACAGGGCGGGGGCAGGGAGACCCAGTACTTC	CASTGQGGGRETQYF
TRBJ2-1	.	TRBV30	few	TGTGCCTTGTCGGGAGCCGGTCAATTCTACAATGAGCAGTTCTTC	CALSGAGQFYNEQFF
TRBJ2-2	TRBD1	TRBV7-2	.	TGTGCCAGCAGCTTAGCGCAGGGGGTATCCGGGGAGCTGTTTTTT	CASSLAQGVSGELFF
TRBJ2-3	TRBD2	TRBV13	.	TGTGCCAGCAGCCCGGGACTAGCGGGAGGATCAGATACGCAGTATTTT	CASSPGLAGGSDTQYF
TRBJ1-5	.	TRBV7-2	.	TGTGCCAGCAGCTCCCAGGGGAGTCAGCCCCAGCATTTT	CASSSQGSQPQHF
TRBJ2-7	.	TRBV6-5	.	TGTGCCAGCAGGGCGCGCGGCGCCCTCTACGAGCAGTACTTC	CASRARGALYEQYF
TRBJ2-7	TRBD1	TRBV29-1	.	TGCAGCGTGGATTCCGGGACAGGGCTCTACGAGCAGTACTTC	CSVDSGTGLYEQYF
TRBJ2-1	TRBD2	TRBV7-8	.	TGTGCCAGCAGCTACGGACTAGTGGGGGACAATGAGCAGTTCTTC	CASSYGLVGDNEQFF
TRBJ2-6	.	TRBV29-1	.	TGCAGCGTTGAAGAGGAGCGTAACTCTGGGGCCAACGTCCTGACTTTC	CSVEEERNSGANVLTF
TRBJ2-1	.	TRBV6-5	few	TGTGCCAGCAGTTACAGGGGGTCTATGACCTACAATGAGCAGTTCTTC	CASSYRGSMTYNEQFF
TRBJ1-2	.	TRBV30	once	TGTGCCTGGAGTGGGAGGAGTAACTATGGCTACACCTTC	CAWSGRSNYGYTF
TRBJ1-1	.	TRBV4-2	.	TGTGCCAGCCAGGGTGGAACAGGGCTGAACACTGAAGCTTTCTTT	CASQGGTGLNTEAFF
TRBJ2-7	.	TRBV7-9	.	TGTGCCAGCAGCGGAACGGGGGTCGAGCAGTACTTC	CASSGTGVEQYF
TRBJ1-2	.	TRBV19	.	TGTGCCAGTAGCGGACAGAACTATGGCTACACCTTC	CASSGQNYGYTF
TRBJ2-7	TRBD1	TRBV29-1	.	TGCAGCGTTGGAGGCCAGGGGGCTCTCTACGAGCAGTACTTC	CSVGGQGALYEQYF
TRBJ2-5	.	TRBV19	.	TGTGCCAGTAGGAACCTAGCTTCGCCCGAGACCCAGTACTTC	CASRNLASPETQYF
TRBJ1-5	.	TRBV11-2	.	TGTGCCAGCAGCTCCACAGGGCGCAATCAGCCCCAGCATTTT	CASSSTGRNQPQHF
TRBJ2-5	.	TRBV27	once	TGTGCCAGCAGTTTAAGCAGGGGCGGAGAGACCCAGTACTTC	CASSLSRGGETQYF
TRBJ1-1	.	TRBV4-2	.	TGTGCCAGCAGCCAAGAGCCAGTGGGCCAGGCGGGACTTTTAGCTTTCTTT	CASSQEPVGQAGLLAFF
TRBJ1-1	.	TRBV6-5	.	TGTGCCATCAGTGAGTCCCGGGGGAGAGCGGAAGCTTTCTTT	CAISESRGRAEAFF
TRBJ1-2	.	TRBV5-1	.	TGCGCCAGCAGCGAGTATAGCTATGGCTACACCTTC	CASSEYSYGYTF
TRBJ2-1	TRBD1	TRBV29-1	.	TGCAGCGTTGAGAGACAGGGCTCCTACAATGAGCAGTTCTTC	CSVERQGSYNEQFF
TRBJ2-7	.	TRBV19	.	TGTGCCAGTAGTATGATACTCCTAGCGCAGGACGAGCAGTACTTC	CASSMILLAQDEQYF
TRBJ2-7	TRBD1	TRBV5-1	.	TGCGCCAGCAGCGCGGACAGGGTTCCCTACGAGCAGTACTTC	CASSADRVPYEQYF
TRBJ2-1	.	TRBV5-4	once	TGTGCCAGCAGCCATGTAGCGGAGGGCTACAATGAGCAGTTCTTC	CASSHVAEGYNEQFF
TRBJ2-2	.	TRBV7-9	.	TGTGCCAGCAGCGTGACAGATAACACCGGGGAGCTGTTTTTT	CASSVTDNTGELFF
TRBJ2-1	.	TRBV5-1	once	TGCGCCAGCAGCTTGAGCGGATACAATGAGCAGTTCTTC	CASSLSGYNEQFF
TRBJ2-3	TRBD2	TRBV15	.	TGTGCCACCAGCAGAGTCCCTAGCGGGAGCACAGATACGCAGTATTTT	CATSRVPSGSTDTQYF
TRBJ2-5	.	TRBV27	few	TGTGCCAGCAGCCAATCCGGGACACGATATGAAGAGACCCAGTACTTC	CASSQSGTRYEETQYF
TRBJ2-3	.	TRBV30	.	TGTGCCTGGACAGCGCTCGGAGATACGCAGTATTTT	CAWTALGDTQYF
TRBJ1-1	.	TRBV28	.	TGTGCCAGCAGTCCCCAGGGTAGCATGAACACTGAAGCTTTCTTT	CASSPQGSMNTEAFF
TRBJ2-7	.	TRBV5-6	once	TGTGCCAGCAGCGCGGGGGCGGGGGCAGTTTTATACGAGCAGTACTTC	CASSAGAGAVLYEQYF
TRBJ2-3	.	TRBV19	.	TGTGCCAGTAGCCTGGCTGCAGTCACAGATACGCAGTATTTT	CASSLAAVTDTQYF
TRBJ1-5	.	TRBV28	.	TGTGCCAGCAGTTTAAGTTTAGCAGGCAATCAGCCCCAGCATTTT	CASSLSLAGNQPQHF
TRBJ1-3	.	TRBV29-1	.	TGCAGCGTTACAAAATCAGGAAACACCATATATTTT	CSVTKSGNTIYF
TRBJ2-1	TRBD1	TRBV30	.	TGTGCCTTAAAGACACAGGGGTACAATGAGCAGTTCTTC	CALKTQGYNEQFF
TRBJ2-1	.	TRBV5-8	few	TGTGCCAGCAGCTTGGGAACCGGTATGGATGAGCAGTTCTTC	CASSLGTGMDEQFF
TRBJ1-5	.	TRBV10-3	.	TGTGCCATCAGTGAGTCGGGCAGGGGTGGCAATCAGCCCCAGCATTTT	CAISESGRGGNQPQHF